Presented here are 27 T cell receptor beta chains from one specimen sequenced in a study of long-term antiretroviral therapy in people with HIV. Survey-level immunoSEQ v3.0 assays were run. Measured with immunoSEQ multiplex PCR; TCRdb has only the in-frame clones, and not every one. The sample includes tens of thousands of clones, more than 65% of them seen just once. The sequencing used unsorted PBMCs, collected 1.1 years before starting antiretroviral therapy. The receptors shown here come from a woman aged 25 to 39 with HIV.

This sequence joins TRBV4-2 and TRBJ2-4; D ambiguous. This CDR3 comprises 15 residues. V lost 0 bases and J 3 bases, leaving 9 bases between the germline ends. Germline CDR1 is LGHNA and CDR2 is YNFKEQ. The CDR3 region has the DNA TGTGCCAGCAGCCAAGATGGTGGGGACAAAAACATTCAGTACTTC. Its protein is CASSQDGGDKNIQYF.

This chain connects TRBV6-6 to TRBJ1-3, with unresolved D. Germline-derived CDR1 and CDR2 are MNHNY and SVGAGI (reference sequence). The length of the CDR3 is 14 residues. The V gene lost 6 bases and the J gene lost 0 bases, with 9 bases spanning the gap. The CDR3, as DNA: TGTGCCAGCAGAGGAGCGAGCTCTGGAAACACCATATATTTT. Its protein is CASRGASSGNTIYF.

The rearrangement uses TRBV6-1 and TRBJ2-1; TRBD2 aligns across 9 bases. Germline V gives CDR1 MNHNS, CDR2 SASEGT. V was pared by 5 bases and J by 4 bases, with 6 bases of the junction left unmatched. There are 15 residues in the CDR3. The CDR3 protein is CASSLSGGRYNEQFF. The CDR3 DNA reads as TGTGCCAGCAGTTTAAGCGGGGGGAGATACAATGAGCAGTTCTTC.

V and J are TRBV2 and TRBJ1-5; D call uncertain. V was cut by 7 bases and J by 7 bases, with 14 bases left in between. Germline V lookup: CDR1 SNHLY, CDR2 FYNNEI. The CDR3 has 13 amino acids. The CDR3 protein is CASTPGPRQPQHF. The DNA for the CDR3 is TGTGCCAGCACCCCAGGCCCGAGGCAGCCCCAGCATTTT.

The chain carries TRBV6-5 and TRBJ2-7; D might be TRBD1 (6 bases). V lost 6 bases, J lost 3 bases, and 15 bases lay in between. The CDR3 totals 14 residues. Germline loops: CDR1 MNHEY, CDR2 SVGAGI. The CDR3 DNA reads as TGTGCCAGCAGCCCACAGGGCGATAGCTACGAGCAGTACTTC. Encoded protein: CASSPQGDSYEQYF.

The CDR3 protein is CASSTPPGGRGGYTF. The DNA of the CDR3 is TGTGCCAGTAGTACCCCCCCCGGCGGGAGGGGAGGCTACACCTTC. The V gene is TRBV19, the J gene TRBJ1-2, with D maybe TRBD1 (5 bases). This CDR3 is 15 amino acids long. Trimming stripped 4 bases from V and 8 bases from J, with 20 bases between. Germline CDR1 and CDR2: LNHDA and SQIVND (reference sequence).

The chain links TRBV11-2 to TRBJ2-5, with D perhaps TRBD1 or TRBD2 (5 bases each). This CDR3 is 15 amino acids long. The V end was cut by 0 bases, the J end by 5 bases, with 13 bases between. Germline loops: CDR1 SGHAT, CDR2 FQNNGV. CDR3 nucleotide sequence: TGTGCCAGCAGCTTAGATCGGGGCGCAGTGGAGACCCAGTACTTC. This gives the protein CASSLDRGAVETQYF.

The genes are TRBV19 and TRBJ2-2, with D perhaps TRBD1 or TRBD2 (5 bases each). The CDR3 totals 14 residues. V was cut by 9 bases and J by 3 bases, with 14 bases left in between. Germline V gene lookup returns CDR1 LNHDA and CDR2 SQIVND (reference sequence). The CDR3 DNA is TGTGCCAGCCAGGGACGGGGTTACACCGGGGAGCTGTTTTTT. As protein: CASQGRGYTGELFF. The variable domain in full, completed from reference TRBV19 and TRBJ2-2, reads DGGITQSPKYLFRKEGQNVTLSCEQNLNHDAMYWYRQDPGQGLRLIYYSQIVNDFQKGDIAEGYSVSREKKESFPLTVTSAQKNPTAFYLCASQGRGYTGELFFGEGSRLTVL.

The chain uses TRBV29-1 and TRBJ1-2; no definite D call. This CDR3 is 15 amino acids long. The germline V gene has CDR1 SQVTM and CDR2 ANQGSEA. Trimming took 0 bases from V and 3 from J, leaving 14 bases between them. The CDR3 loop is CSVEDRSGGDYGYTF. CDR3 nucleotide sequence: TGCAGCGTTGAAGATCGGTCTGGAGGAGACTATGGCTACACCTTC.

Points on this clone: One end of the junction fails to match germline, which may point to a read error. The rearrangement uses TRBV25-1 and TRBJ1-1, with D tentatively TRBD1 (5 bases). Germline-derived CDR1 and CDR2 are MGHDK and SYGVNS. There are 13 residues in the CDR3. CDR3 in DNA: TGTGCCAGCAGTGACGCGTTGGGAGGGGACCCTTCTTTT. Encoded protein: CASSDALGGDPSF.

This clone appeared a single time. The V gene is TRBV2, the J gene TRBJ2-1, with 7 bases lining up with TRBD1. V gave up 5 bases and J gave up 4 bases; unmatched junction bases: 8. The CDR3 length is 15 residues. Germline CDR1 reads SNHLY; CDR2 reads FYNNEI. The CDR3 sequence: CASSRWDSGYNEQFF. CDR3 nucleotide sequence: TGTGCCAGCAGTCGTTGGGACAGTGGGTACAATGAGCAGTTCTTC.

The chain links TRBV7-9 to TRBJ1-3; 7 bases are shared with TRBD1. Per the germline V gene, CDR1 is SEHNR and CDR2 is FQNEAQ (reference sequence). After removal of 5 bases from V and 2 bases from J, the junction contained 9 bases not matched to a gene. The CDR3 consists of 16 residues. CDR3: CASSVGVQGTGNTIYF. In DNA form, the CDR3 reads TGTGCCAGCAGCGTAGGGGTACAGGGGACTGGAAACACCATATATTTT.

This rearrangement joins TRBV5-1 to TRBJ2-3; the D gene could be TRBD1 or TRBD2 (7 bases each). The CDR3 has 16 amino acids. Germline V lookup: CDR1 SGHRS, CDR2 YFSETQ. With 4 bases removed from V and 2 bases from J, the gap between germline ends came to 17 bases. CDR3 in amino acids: CASSPGGGRNTDTQYF. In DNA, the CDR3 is TGCGCCAGCAGCCCAGGGGGGGGGCGGAACACAGATACGCAGTATTTT.

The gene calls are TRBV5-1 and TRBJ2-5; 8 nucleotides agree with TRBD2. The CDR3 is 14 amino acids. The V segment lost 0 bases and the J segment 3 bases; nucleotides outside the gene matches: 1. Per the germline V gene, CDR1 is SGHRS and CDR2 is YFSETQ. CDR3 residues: CASSLGSGEETQYF. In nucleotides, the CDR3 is TGCGCCAGCAGCTTGGGTAGCGGGGAAGAGACCCAGTACTTC.

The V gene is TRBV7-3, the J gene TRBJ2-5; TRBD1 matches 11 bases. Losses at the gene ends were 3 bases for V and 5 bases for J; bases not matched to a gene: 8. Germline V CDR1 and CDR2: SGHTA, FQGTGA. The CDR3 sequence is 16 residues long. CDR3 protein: CASSLGGQGVMETQYF. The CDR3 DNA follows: TGTGCCAGCAGCTTGGGGGGACAGGGGGTCATGGAGACCCAGTACTTC. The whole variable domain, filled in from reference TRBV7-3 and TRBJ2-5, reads GAGVSQTPSNKVTEKGKYVELRCDPISGHTALYWYRQSLGQGPEFLIYFQGTGAADDSGLPNDRFFAVRPEGSVSTLKIQRTERGDSAVYLCASSLGGQGVMETQYFGPGTRLLVL.

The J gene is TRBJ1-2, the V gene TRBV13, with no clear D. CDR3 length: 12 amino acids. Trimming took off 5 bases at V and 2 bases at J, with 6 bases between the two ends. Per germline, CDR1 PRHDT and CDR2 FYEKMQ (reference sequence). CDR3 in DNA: TGTGCCAGCAGCGGGTTGAACTATGGCTACACCTTC. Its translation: CASSGLNYGYTF.

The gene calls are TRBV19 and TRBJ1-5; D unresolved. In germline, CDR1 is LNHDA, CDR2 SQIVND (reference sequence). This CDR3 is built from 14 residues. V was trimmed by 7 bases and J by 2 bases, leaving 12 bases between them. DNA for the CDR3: TGTGCCAGTACCGATTTTCTGCGCAATCAGCCCCAGCATTTT. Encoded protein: CASTDFLRNQPQHF.

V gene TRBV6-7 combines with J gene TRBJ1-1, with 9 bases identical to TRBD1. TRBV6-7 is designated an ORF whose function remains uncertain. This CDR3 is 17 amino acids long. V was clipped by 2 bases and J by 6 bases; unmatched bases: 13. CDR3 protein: CASSYADRGWGCPEAFF. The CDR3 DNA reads TGTGCCAGCAGTTACGCGGACAGGGGATGGGGTTGCCCTGAAGCTTTCTTT.

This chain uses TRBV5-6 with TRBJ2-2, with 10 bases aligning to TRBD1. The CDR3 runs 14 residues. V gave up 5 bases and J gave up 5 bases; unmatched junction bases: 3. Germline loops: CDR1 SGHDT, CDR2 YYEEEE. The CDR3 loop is CASRDRGYTGELFF. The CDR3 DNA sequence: TGTGCCAGCAGGGACAGGGGGTATACCGGGGAGCTGTTTTTT.

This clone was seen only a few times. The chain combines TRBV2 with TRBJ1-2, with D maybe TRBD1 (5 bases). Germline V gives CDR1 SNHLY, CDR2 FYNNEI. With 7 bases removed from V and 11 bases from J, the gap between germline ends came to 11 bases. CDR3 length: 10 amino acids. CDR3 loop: CASTGTAYTF. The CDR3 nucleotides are TGTGCCAGCACCGGGACCGCTTACACCTTC.

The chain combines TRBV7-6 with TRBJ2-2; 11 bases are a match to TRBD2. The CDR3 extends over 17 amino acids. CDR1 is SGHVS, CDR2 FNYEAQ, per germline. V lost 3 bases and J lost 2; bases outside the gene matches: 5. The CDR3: CASSLLAGGINTGELFF. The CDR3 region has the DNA TGTGCCAGCAGCTTGCTAGCGGGGGGAATTAACACCGGGGAGCTGTTTTTT.

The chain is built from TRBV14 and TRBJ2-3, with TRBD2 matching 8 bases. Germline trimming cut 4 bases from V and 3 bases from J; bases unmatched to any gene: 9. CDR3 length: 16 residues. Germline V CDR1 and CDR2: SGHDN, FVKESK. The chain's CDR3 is CASSPINGGATDTQYF. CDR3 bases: TGTGCCAGCAGCCCCATCAACGGGGGGGCAACAGATACGCAGTATTTT.

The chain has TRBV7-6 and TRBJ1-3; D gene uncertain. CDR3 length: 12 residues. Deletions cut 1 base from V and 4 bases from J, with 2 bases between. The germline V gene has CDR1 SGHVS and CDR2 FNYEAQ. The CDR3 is CASSLGGNTIYF. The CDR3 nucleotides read TGTGCCAGCAGCTTAGGAGGAAACACCATATATTTT. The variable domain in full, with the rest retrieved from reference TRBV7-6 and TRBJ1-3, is GAGVSQSPRYKVTKRGQDVALRCDPISGHVSLYWYRQALGQGPEFLTYFNYEAQQDKSGLPNDRFSAERPEGSISTLTIQRTEQRDSAMYRCASSLGGNTIYFGEGSWLTVV.

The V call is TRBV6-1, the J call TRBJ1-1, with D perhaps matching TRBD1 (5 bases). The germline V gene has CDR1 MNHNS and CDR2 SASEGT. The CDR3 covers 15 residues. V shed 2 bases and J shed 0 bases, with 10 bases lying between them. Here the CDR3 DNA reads TGTGCCAGCAGTGAATGGCCAGGGATGAACACTGAAGCTTTCTTT. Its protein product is CASSEWPGMNTEAFF.

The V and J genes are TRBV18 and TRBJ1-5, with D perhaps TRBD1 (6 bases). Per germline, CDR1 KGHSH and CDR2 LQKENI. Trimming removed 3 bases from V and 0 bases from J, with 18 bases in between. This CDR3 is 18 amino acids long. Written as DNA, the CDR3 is TGTGCCAGCTCACCCGCAGGGGTACAGGGTTATAGCAATCAGCCCCAGCATTTT. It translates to CASSPAGVQGYSNQPQHF.

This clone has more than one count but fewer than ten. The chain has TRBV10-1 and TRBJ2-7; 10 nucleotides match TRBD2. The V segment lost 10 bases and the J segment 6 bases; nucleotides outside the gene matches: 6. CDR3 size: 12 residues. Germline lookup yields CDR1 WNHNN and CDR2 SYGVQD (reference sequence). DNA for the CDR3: TGCGCCACTTCTAGCGGGGGCGGCGAGCAGTACTTC. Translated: CATSSGGGEQYF.

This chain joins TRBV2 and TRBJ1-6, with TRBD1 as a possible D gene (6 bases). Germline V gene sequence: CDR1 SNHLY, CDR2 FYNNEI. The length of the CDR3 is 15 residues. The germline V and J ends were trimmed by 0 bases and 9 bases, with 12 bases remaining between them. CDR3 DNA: TGTGCCAGCAGTGAAGCGTACAGGGTTGGTTCACCCCTCCACTTT. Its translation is CASSEAYRVGSPLHF.